This T cell receptor beta chain was identified in a study of T-cell memory formation after mild COVID-19. About the research overall: For the most part, TCR clusters were specific to one donor.

Whole-study findings and limits: In pre-infection memory, a portion of responding clones appeared, which suggested that cross-reactive memory joined.

Germline V lookup: CDR1 SGHAT, CDR2 FQNNGV. Trimming shortened V by 0 bases and J by 0 bases, and 12 bases separated the two germline ends. This CDR3 contains 16 residues. To note about this clonotype: Its target is not known.

TCRdb reprocessed the 5' RACE reads via MiXCR and lists one record per CDR3 protein. Found here are about 170,000 distinct CDR3 sequences, 10% to 15% of them singletons; the top ten hold about 3.6%. Sample: PBMCs or a T cell subset sorted from them (not recorded which). The J gene is TRBJ2-7, the V gene TRBV11-2, with D perhaps TRBD2 (5 bases). The source is a man aged 18 to 29 who had mild COVID-19 (a few samples of this study predate the infection). Cell type and time point are not known. The DNA of the CDR3 is TGTGCCAGCAGCTTAGATCCGGGGTTAAGCTCCTACGAGCAGTACTTC. This encodes CASSLDPGLSSYEQYF.